The 24 T cell receptor beta chains below come from one sample, sequenced in a study of T cells in localized non-small cell lung cancer. The table came from immunoSEQ multiplex PCR; TCRdb's copy has only in-frame clones and leaves some out. The sample carries about 45,000 clones, roughly nine tenths recorded once. The sample consisted of PBMCs, taken before any cancer treatment. These receptors came from a woman aged 35 to 70 with stage II lung adenocarcinoma.

The chain joins TRBV5-1 to TRBJ2-3; 11 bases line up with TRBD2. The ends lost 0 bases at V and 4 bases at J; junction bases unmatched: 10. This CDR3 has 18 amino acids. From germline, CDR1 is SGHRS and CDR2 YFSETQ. Here the CDR3 reads CASSLVGSGGAEADTQYF. In DNA form, the CDR3 reads TGCGCCAGCAGCTTGGTCGGTAGCGGGGGGGCCGAGGCAGATACGCAGTATTTT.

The rearrangement joins TRBV11-2 to TRBJ1-6; D ambiguous. The CDR3 covers 13 residues. Per the germline V gene, CDR1 is SGHAT and CDR2 is FQNNGV. V was pared by 2 bases and J by 8 bases, with 7 bases between. The CDR3 DNA sequence: TGTGCCAGCAGCTTACCGGTGCATTCACCCCTCCACTTT. Its protein is CASSLPVHSPLHF.

This clone was seen only once. The J gene is TRBJ1-1, the V gene TRBV7-9, with D tentatively TRBD1 (5 bases). V lost 3 bases and J 2 bases, leaving 7 bases between the germline ends. Germline CDR1 is SEHNR and CDR2 is FQNEAQ (reference sequence). The length of the CDR3 is 13 residues. The CDR3 loop reads CASSLDTNTEAFF. CDR3 nucleotides: TGTGCCAGCAGCTTGGACACAAACACTGAAGCTTTCTTT. The entire variable domain, with the rest obtained from reference TRBV7-9 and TRBJ1-1, is as follows: DTGVSQNPRHKITKRGQNVTFRCDPISEHNRLYWYRQTLGQGPEFLTYFQNEAQLEKSRLLSDRFSAERPKGSFSTLEIQRTEQGDSAMYLCASSLDTNTEAFFGQGTRLTVV.

The rearrangement links TRBV28 to TRBJ1-1, with TRBD1 matching over 7 bases. Germline V CDR1 and CDR2: MDHEN, SYDVKM. V lost 6 bases and J lost 4; bases outside the gene matches: 2. The CDR3 is 12 amino acids. CDR3 amino acids: CASRGGPTEAFF. The CDR3 DNA sequence: TGTGCCAGCAGAGGGGGCCCCACTGAAGCTTTCTTT.

The CDR3 sequence is CASSLGGASGANVLTF. Written as DNA, the CDR3 is TGTGCCAGCAGCTTAGGAGGGGCGTCTGGGGCCAACGTCCTGACTTTC. The chain employs TRBV7-2 and TRBJ2-6, with D perhaps matching TRBD1 or TRBD2 (5 bases each). Germline assignment: CDR1 SGHTA and CDR2 FQGNSA. V was cut by 1 base and J by 1 base, with 8 bases left in between. CDR3 length: 16 amino acids.

The table lists this clone with a count of one. The rearrangement uses TRBV6-6 and TRBJ2-5; D is tentatively TRBD1 or TRBD2 (5 bases each). V was clipped by 5 bases and J by 1 base, with 8 bases between them. This CDR3 comprises 13 residues. CDR1 and CDR2 from the germline V gene are MNHNY and SVGAGI (reference sequence). CDR3 sequence reads: CASSRDGQETQYF. Written as DNA, the CDR3 is TGTGCCAGCAGTCGGGACGGCCAAGAGACCCAGTACTTC.

The rearrangement uses TRBV28 and TRBJ1-5; TRBD1 aligns across 9 bases. The CDR3 extends over 14 amino acids. Trimming cost V 5 bases and J 8 bases; bases outside gene matches: 7. Germline values: CDR1 MDHEN, CDR2 SYDVKM. CDR3 protein: CASSPDRGLKPQHF. In DNA, the CDR3 is TGTGCCAGCAGTCCCGACAGGGGGTTAAAGCCCCAGCATTTT.

The V gene is TRBV7-6, the J gene TRBJ2-5; 10 bases match TRBD2. CDR3 length equals 15 residues. The V segment lost 1 base and the J segment 5 bases; nucleotides outside the gene matches: 4. The germline CDR1 and CDR2 sequences are SGHVS and FNYEAQ. CDR3 sequence: CASSLGASGSETQYF. The CDR3 region has the DNA TGTGCCAGCAGCTTAGGTGCTAGCGGGAGTGAGACCCAGTACTTC.

This chain joins TRBV25-1 and TRBJ1-2, with D maybe TRBD1 (6 bases). This CDR3 spans 15 amino acids. The V gene lost 0 bases and the J gene lost 8 bases, with 16 bases spanning the gap. Per the germline V gene, CDR1 is MGHDK and CDR2 is SYGVNS. CDR3 DNA: TGTGCCAGCAGTGAATATACCAGGGGTGGAAGCGGCTACACCTTC. This codes for CASSEYTRGGSGYTF.

This clone appeared once. V gene TRBV12-2 combines with J gene TRBJ2-7; TRBD2 is taken as the D call from the table, unchecked against the DNA. TRBV12-2 is a pseudogene locus. The CDR3 contains 20 residues. The CDR3 loop reads CASRFGPRGGSGHTRYEQYF. The CDR3 nucleotides read TGTGCAAGTCGCTTCGGACCCCGGGGGGGGTCAGGCCATACCCGCTACGAGCAGTACTTC.

The V gene is TRBV7-6, the J gene TRBJ2-1; no definite D call. Trimming removed 4 bases at V and 5 bases at J, with 9 bases between. CDR3 length: 13 amino acids. Germline CDR1 and CDR2: SGHVS and FNYEAQ. CDR3 region: CASSSLQDNEQFF. DNA of the CDR3: TGTGCCAGCAGCTCCTTACAAGACAATGAGCAGTTCTTC.

The V and J genes are TRBV7-2 and TRBJ2-1; 7 nucleotides match TRBD2. The CDR3 totals 15 residues. J gave up 8 bases and V 0 bases, and 7 bases lay outside the gene matches. Looked up from germline, CDR1 is SGHTA and CDR2 is FQGNSA. For the CDR3, the DNA is TGTGCCAGCAGCTTAGCGGGAGGGTTTTTATATGAGCAGTTCTTC. This encodes CASSLAGGFLYEQFF.

This chain links TRBV9 with TRBJ1-1; possible D gene TRBD1, 5 bases. This CDR3 comprises 15 residues. Per the germline V gene, CDR1 is SGDLS and CDR2 is YYNGEE. The V gene lost 3 bases and the J gene lost 4 bases, with 16 bases spanning the gap. Here the CDR3 DNA reads TGTGCCAGCAGCGGGGCAGGGTTGGGAGGCACTGAAGCTTTCTTT. Amino acid sequence: CASSGAGLGGTEAFF. Variable domain in full (rest from reference TRBV9 and TRBJ1-1): DSGVTQTPKHLITATGQRVTLRCSPRSGDLSVYWYQQSLDQGLQFLIQYYNGEERAKGNILERFSAQQFPDLHSELNLSSLELGDSALYFCASSGAGLGGTEAFFGQGTRLTVV.

CDR3 sequence: CASRPTGPFTEAFF. For the CDR3, the DNA is TGTGCCAGCAGGCCGACAGGCCCCTTCACTGAAGCTTTCTTT. The rearrangement uses TRBV6-1 and TRBJ1-1, with D perhaps TRBD1 (6 bases). Germline CDR1 and CDR2: MNHNS and SASEGT. The CDR3 length is 14 residues. The germline V and J ends were trimmed by 6 bases and 4 bases, with 15 bases remaining between them.

This chain links TRBV18 with TRBJ2-5; D gene uncertain. V was clipped by 1 base and J by 5 bases, with 8 bases between them. The CDR3 loop spans 13 amino acids. The germline V gene encodes CDR1 KGHSH and CDR2 LQKENI. The CDR3 is CASSPQKGETQYF. CDR3 in DNA: TGTGCCAGCTCACCACAGAAAGGGGAGACCCAGTACTTC.

This clone is a singleton in its sample. The J gene is TRBJ1-1, the V gene TRBV6-1, with D perhaps matching TRBD1 (5 bases). Trimming removed 8 bases from V and 6 bases from J, with 19 bases in between. The CDR3 has 14 amino acids. Germline V gene lookup returns CDR1 MNHNS and CDR2 SASEGT. The CDR3 DNA reads TGTGCCAGCCTTCCAAGGGGAAGGAGGTCTGAAGCTTTCTTT. Translating it yields CASLPRGRRSEAFF.

This clone was recorded once. The chain uses TRBV6-6 and TRBJ1-5; D is ambiguous. Germline loops: CDR1 MNHNY, CDR2 SVGAGI (reference sequence). V was trimmed by 5 bases and J by 7 bases, leaving 15 bases between them. The CDR3 has 14 residues. The CDR3 DNA is TGTGCCAGCAGTGCCCCTCGGACTGAGCAGCCCCAGCATTTT. Amino acids: CASSAPRTEQPQHF.

The chain is built from TRBV7-8 and TRBJ2-6; D unclear. The CDR3 runs to 15 residues. The V end was cut by 5 bases, the J end by 6 bases, with 14 bases between. Germline CDR1 SGHVS, CDR2 FQNEAQ. The CDR3 DNA is TGTGCCAGCAGCCCCCGGGCCCAGCTGGCCAACGTCCTGACTTTC. The encoded protein is CASSPRAQLANVLTF.

A single count supports this clone. This CDR3 reads CASQEGIRSYEQYF. The CDR3 DNA is TGTGCCAGCCAGGAGGGGATAAGGTCCTACGAGCAGTACTTC. V usage is TRBV27 and J usage is TRBJ2-7; D is perhaps TRBD2 (6 bases). CDR1 is MNHEY, CDR2 SMNVEV, per germline (reference sequence). The CDR3 contains 14 residues. Between the trimmed V and J ends, which lost 8 bases and 1 base, there was a span of 15 bases.

The V and J genes are TRBV5-4 and TRBJ2-7; D perhaps matches TRBD2 (5 bases). Trimming stripped 0 bases from V and 0 bases from J, with 13 bases between. The germline V gene encodes CDR1 SGHNT and CDR2 YYREEE (reference sequence). The CDR3 consists of 16 residues. This CDR3 reads CASSLGLADLSYEQYF. The DNA of the CDR3 is TGTGCCAGCAGCTTGGGCCTAGCTGACCTCTCCTACGAGCAGTACTTC.

The rearrangement joins TRBV20-1 to TRBJ2-5; D not resolved. Germline assignment: CDR1 DFQATT and CDR2 SNEGSKA (reference sequence). The CDR3 runs 10 residues. The V end was cut by 0 bases, the J end by 12 bases, with 8 bases between. CDR3 sequence reads: CSARERTEYF. The CDR3 DNA sequence: TGCAGTGCTAGAGAGCGCACCGAGTACTTC.

The J gene is TRBJ1-5, the V gene TRBV6-1, with 7 bases matching TRBD1. Germline V gene data show CDR1 as MNHNS and CDR2 as SASEGT. The ends lost 0 bases at V and 1 base at J; junction bases unmatched: 3. This CDR3 is built from 16 residues. In DNA form, the CDR3 reads TGTGCCAGCAGTGAAGCAGGGGGCTTGAGCAATCAGCCCCAGCATTTT. It codes for CASSEAGGLSNQPQHF.

The chain recombines TRBV5-6 with TRBJ2-6, with 10 nucleotides matching TRBD1. This CDR3 has 18 residues. Trimming cost V 4 bases and J 1 base; bases outside gene matches: 8. Germline V gives CDR1 SGHDT, CDR2 YYEEEE. CDR3 protein: CASSGGTGDSSGANVLTF. CDR3 DNA: TGTGCCAGCAGCGGCGGGACAGGGGACTCTTCTGGGGCCAACGTCCTGACTTTC.

J is TRBJ2-7 and V is TRBV5-1; no clear D. The length of the CDR3 is 15 residues. Per germline, CDR1 SGHRS and CDR2 YFSETQ. The ends were cut back, 0 bases at V and 3 bases at J, with 13 bases in the middle. The CDR3 region has the DNA TGCGCCAGCAGCTTGGAGTCACTATCGTACTACGAGCAGTACTTC. Translated, it gives CASSLESLSYYEQYF.